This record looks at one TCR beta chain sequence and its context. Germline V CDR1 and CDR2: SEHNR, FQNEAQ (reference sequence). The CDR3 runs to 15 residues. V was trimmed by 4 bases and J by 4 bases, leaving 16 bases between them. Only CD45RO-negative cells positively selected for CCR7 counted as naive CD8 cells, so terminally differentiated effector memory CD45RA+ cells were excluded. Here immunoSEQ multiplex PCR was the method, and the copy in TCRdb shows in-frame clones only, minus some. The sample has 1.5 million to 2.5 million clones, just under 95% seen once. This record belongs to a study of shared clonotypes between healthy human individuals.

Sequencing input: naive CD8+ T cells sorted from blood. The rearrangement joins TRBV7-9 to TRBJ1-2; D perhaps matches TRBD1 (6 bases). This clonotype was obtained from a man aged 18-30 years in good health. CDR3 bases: TGTGCCAGCAGCTCCCCGGAGGGGGGCAGCTATGGCTACACCTTC. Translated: CASSSPEGGSYGYTF.